The rows below give T cell receptor beta chains drawn from one sample of a study of T cells expressing NK-cell markers. Reanalyzing the 5' RACE reads, TCRdb keeps one entry per CDR3 protein, without DNA. This specimen shows 500,000 to 700,000 distinct CDR3 sequences; the ten leading clones hold 3% to 4.5%. Sequencing was done on a sample of blood T cells: a sorted CD56 or NKG2C T cell subset, CD4+ or CD8+ T cells, or bulk PBMC T cells (not recorded which). The receptors derive from a man aged 18 to 35 in good health. Each CDR3 is given with its conserved first and last residue.

J gene | V gene | CDR3 protein
TRBJ2-3 | TRBV5-1 | CASSPGLAARPGDTQYF
TRBJ2-3 | TRBV25-1 | CASSEAPGGASRDTQYF
TRBJ2-1 | TRBV12-3/TRBV12-4 | CASSQTGQGARVEQFF
TRBJ2-1 | TRBV6-2/TRBV6-3 | CASSTSPYNEQFF
TRBJ2-2 | TRBV5-1 | CASSIRGRTGNTGELFF
TRBJ1-3 | TRBV9 | CASSVSSMDTIYF
TRBJ2-4 | TRBV12-3/TRBV12-4 | CASSPSGQQNIQYF
TRBJ2-7 | TRBV25-1 | CASRETGSPPYEQYF
TRBJ1-1 | TRBV5-1 | CASSPTGGAVNTEAFF
TRBJ2-5 | TRBV3-1 | CASSQGNRVGQTQYF
TRBJ2-4 | TRBV5-1 | CASSLGTKNIQYF
TRBJ2-1 | TRBV4-1 | CASSQDPSSGYNEQFF
TRBJ1-5 | TRBV9 | CASSVTGDNQPQHF
TRBJ1-1 | TRBV7-2 | CASSLAPGGNTEAFF
TRBJ2-6 | TRBV9 | CASSVAGSRGSGANVLTF
TRBJ2-3 | TRBV12-3/TRBV12-4 | CASSSRDRGGDTQYF
TRBJ2-5 | TRBV11-2 | CASSIGTSGRAWETQYF
TRBJ1-3 | TRBV20-1 | CSASAELAGNTIYF
TRBJ2-2 | TRBV4-1 | CASSQDRSSVGELFF
TRBJ2-2 | TRBV7-3 | CASQLAGGHTGELFF
TRBJ2-3 | TRBV20-1 | CSALEASGIIGDTQYF
TRBJ2-1 | TRBV30 | CAWSVGTATAVGEQFF
TRBJ2-5 | TRBV3-1 | CASSRLADNQETQYF
TRBJ2-1 | TRBV6-2/TRBV6-3 | CASRPTSGRNNEQFF
TRBJ2-3 | TRBV7-3 | CASSSGDRPTDTQYF
TRBJ2-3 | TRBV6-2/TRBV6-3 | CASSYSTIGWGQGDTDTQYF